What follows describes a single T cell receptor (beta chain). The data originate from a study of blood T cell repertoires in COVID-19. Study as a whole: The cDNA or gDNA used as material had been derived from T cells, B-cell-depleted T cells, or PBMCs.

Here immunoSEQ multiplex PCR was the method, and the copy in TCRdb shows in-frame clones only, minus some. The table includes roughly 180,000 clones, roughly 76% detected once. The sequenced sample was peripheral blood. This TCR came from a woman aged 50 to 60 with active or convalescent COVID-19.

The chain's CDR3 is CASSFGQGSIGYTF. CDR3 bases: TGTGCCAGCAGCTTCGGACAGGGTTCGATTGGCTACACCTTC. V usage is TRBV7-2 and J usage is TRBJ1-2, with 8 bases that match TRBD1. The CDR3 is 14 amino acids. After removal of 3 bases from V and 7 bases from J, the junction contained 7 bases not matched to a gene. Germline CDR1 and CDR2: SGHTA and FQGNSA.